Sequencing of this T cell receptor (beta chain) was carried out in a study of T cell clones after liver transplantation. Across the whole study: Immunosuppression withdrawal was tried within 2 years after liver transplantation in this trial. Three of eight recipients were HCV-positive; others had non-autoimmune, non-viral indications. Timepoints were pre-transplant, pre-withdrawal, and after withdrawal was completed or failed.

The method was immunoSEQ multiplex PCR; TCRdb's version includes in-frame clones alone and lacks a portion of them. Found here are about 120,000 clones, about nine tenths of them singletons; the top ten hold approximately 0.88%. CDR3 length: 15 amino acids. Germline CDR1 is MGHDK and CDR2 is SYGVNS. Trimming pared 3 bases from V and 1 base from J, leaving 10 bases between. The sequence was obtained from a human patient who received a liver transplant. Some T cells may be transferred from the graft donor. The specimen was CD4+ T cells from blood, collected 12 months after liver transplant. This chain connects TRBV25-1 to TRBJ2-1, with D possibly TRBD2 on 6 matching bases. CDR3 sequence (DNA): TGTGCCAGCAGTGAGTCGGGAGTGTCCTACAATGAGCAGTTCTTC. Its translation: CASSESGVSYNEQFF.